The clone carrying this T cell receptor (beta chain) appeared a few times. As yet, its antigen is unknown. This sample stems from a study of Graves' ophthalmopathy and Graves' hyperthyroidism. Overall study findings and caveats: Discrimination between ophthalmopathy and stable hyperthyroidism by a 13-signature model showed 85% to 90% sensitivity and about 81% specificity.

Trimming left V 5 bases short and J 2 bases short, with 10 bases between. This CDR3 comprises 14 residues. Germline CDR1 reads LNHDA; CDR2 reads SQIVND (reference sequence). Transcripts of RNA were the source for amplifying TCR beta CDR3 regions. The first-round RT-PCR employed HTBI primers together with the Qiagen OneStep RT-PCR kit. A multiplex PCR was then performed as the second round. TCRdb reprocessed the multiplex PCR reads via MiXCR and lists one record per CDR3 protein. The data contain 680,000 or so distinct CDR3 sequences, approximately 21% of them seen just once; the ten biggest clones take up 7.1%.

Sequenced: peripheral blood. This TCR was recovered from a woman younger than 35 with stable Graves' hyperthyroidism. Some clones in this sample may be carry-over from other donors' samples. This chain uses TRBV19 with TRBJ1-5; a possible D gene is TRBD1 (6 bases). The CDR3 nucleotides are TGTGCCAGTAGTGAAGGGGGTCGCAATCAGCCCCAGCATTTT. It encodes CASSEGGRNQPQHF.